A selection of T cell receptor beta chains follows, all from one sample in a study of blood T cell repertoires in COVID-19. The repertoire was sequenced with immunoSEQ multiplex PCR; TCRdb's copy has only in-frame clones and lacks some. Of approximately 150,000 clones detected, about 91% appear once; the ten largest clones hold 25% to 30%. Material: peripheral blood. These receptors were taken from a human donor in a cohort sampled during active COVID-19. Both conserved end residues are part of each CDR3. A D gene is named only where the DNA matches it firmly. The size of a clone is reported for some rows only, either as once, few or many, or as a class for expanded clones.

v_gene	d_gene	j_gene	abundance	CDR3aa	CDR3nt
TRBV18	-	TRBJ2-3	once	CASRREADTQYF	TGTGCCAGCCGAAGGGAGGCAGATACGCAGTATTTT
TRBV7-9	TRBD2	TRBJ2-7	-	CASRRGGEQYF	TGTGCCAGCAGGCGGGGAGGGGAGCAGTACTTC
TRBV5-4	-	TRBJ1-1	-	CASSPTGLEAFF	TGTGCCAGCAGCCCTACAGGGTTGGAAGCTTTCTTT
TRBV12-5	-	TRBJ1-2	-	CASGQVDTDYGYTF	TGTGCTAGTGGTCAGGTGGACACCGACTATGGCTACACCTTC
TRBV3-1/TRBV3-2	TRBD1	TRBJ2-5	-	CASSRIPDRGQTQYF	TGTGCCAGCAGCCGAATACCCGACAGGGGGCAGACCCAGTACTTC
TRBV6-2/TRBV6-3	-	TRBJ2-2	-	CASTPQRGGNTGELFF	TGTGCCAGCACCCCCCAACGGGGAGGGAACACCGGGGAGCTGTTTTTT
TRBV5-4	-	TRBJ2-7	-	CASSSSLGGLYEQYF	TGTGCCAGCAGCTCGTCCCTTGGGGGCCTCTACGAGCAGTACTTC
TRBV9	TRBD1	TRBJ2-5	-	CASSARQGRETQYF	TGTGCCAGCAGCGCCCGACAGGGTCGGGAGACCCAGTACTTC
TRBV6-2/TRBV6-3	TRBD1	TRBJ1-2	-	CASGWVLTADRLNYGYTF	TGTGCCAGCGGTTGGGTCCTCACAGCGGACAGGTTGAACTATGGCTACACCTTC
TRBV7-2	TRBD1	TRBJ1-2	-	CASSLGTGLYGYTF	TGTGCCAGCAGCTTAGGGACAGGCCTTTATGGCTACACCTTC
TRBV5-1	-	TRBJ2-5	-	CASSSGLRETQYF	TGCGCCAGCAGCTCGGGACTTCGAGAGACCCAGTACTTC
TRBV6-5	-	TRBJ2-1	-	CATLPASSYNEQFF	TGTGCCACCCTACCCGCGAGCTCCTACAATGAGCAGTTCTTC
TRBV6-5	-	TRBJ2-1	-	CASSYRGPHNEQFF	TGTGCCAGCAGTTACAGGGGTCCCCACAATGAGCAGTTCTTC
TRBV6-1	-	TRBJ1-6	-	CASSEAGQYNSPLHF	TGTGCCAGCAGTGAAGCGGGACAATATAATTCACCCCTCCACTTT
TRBV6-5	-	TRBJ1-1	-	CASSRVGGMNTEAFF	TGTGCCAGCAGCCGTGTCGGGGGGATGAACACTGAAGCTTTCTTT